Sequencing of this T cell receptor beta chain was carried out in a study of T cell clones after liver transplantation. In the study overall: In this trial, immunosuppression withdrawal was attempted within 2 years of liver transplant.

Here immunoSEQ multiplex PCR was the method, and the copy in TCRdb shows in-frame clones only, minus some. The data show about 76,000 clones, roughly 85% seen once. V was shortened by 3 bases and J by 4 bases, with 17 bases between the two germline ends. The CDR3 spans 15 residues. Germline assignment: CDR1 SGDLS and CDR2 YYNGEE. This clone was seen a handful of times. This chain uses TRBV9 with TRBJ2-7; the D gene is possibly TRBD2 (6 bases). Specimen: CD4+ T cells from blood, collected at the 22-month timepoint. This TCR was recovered from a human patient who received a liver transplant. Some T cells may arise from the graft donor. CDR3 loop: CASSADEGLGYEQYF. The CDR3 DNA is TGTGCCAGCAGCGCCGATGAGGGACTGGGATACGAGCAGTACTTC.